The 11 T cell receptor beta chains below all came from one sample that was sequenced in a study of blood T cell repertoires in COVID-19. Some clones are missing from TCRdb's copy, which holds only in-frame ones; the method was immunoSEQ multiplex PCR. The data hold 250,000 or so clones, with 90% observed a single time. Sequencing was done on a sample of PBMCs or T cells enriched from blood (not recorded which). All receptors derive from a woman in her twenties or thirties with acute COVID-19.

This sequence joins TRBV3-1 (or the pseudogene TRBV3-2) and TRBJ2-3; TRBD2 matches at 14 bases. This CDR3 region has 16 residues. CDR1 and CDR2 (germline): LGHDT, YNNKEL (reference sequence). With 3 bases clipped from V and 1 base from J, the junction kept 0 bases outside the gene matches. CDR3 sequence: CASSQGLAGGTDTQYF. The CDR3, as DNA: TGTGCCAGCAGCCAGGGACTAGCGGGAGGCACAGATACGCAGTATTTT.

This rearrangement joins TRBV6-5 to TRBJ1-1, with no clear D. Germline CDR1 is MNHEY and CDR2 is SVGAGI. The V and J ends lost 6 bases and 6 bases respectively, with 11 bases between them. The length of the CDR3 is 12 residues. CDR3 DNA sequence: TGTGCCAGCAGGCGGGTCGCGGCTGAAGCTTTCTTT. Translating gives CASRRVAAEAFF.

This chain links TRBV14 with TRBJ2-1, with 14 bases matching TRBD2. The V gene end was trimmed by 4 bases and the J gene end by 6 bases; junction bases not matched to a gene: 5. Looked up from germline, CDR1 is SGHDN and CDR2 is FVKESK. This CDR3 spans 16 amino acids. The CDR3 DNA reads TGTGCCAGCAGCCCGGGACTAGCGGGAGACCCCAATGAGCAGTTCTTC. It encodes CASSPGLAGDPNEQFF.

The rearrangement links TRBV27 to TRBJ1-5; 12 nucleotides match TRBD1. The germline V gene encodes CDR1 MNHEY and CDR2 SMNVEV (reference sequence). This CDR3 comprises 15 residues. Trimming cost V 6 bases and J 5 bases; bases outside gene matches: 5. DNA for the CDR3: TGTGCCAGCAGGGGACAGGGGGCTTTGGATCAGCCCCAGCATTTT. Its protein is CASRGQGALDQPQHF.

This clone occurred once. The rearrangement links TRBV27 to TRBJ2-1; TRBD2 matches at 10 bases. CDR3 size: 15 residues. CDR1 is MNHEY, CDR2 SMNVEV, per germline (reference sequence). V lost 2 bases and J lost 4; bases outside the gene matches: 2. CDR3 bases: TGTGCCAGCAGTTTAAGAGCGGGAGGGTACAATGAGCAGTTCTTC. Translation gives CASSLRAGGYNEQFF.

This clone was counted a single time. The same CDR3 can be traced to other DNA sequences in this sample. The rearrangement links TRBV28 to TRBJ1-3; D is ambiguous. Germline V CDR1 and CDR2: MDHEN, SYDVKM. The CDR3 is 14 amino acids. Trimming shortened V by 4 bases and J by 0 bases, and 7 bases separated the two germline ends. CDR3 residues: CASSSRDSGNTIYF. The CDR3 nucleotides read TGTGCCAGCAGTTCCCGGGACTCTGGAAACACCATATATTTT.

The chain has TRBV6-6 and TRBJ1-1; no reliable D call. Trimming pared 2 bases from V and 3 bases from J, leaving 13 bases between. This CDR3 has 15 residues. Germline V lookup: CDR1 MNHNY, CDR2 SVGAGI (reference sequence). CDR3 nucleotide sequence: TGTGCCAGCAGTTACGGAGCGGGAGAGGACACTGAAGCTTTCTTT. Translated, it gives CASSYGAGEDTEAFF.

The chain couples TRBV29-1 to TRBJ2-1; 13 bases align to TRBD2. CDR1 and CDR2 (germline): SQVTM, ANQGSEA. CDR3 length: 16 amino acids. V trimming: 3 bases; J trimming: 3 bases; junction bases outside the gene matches: 5. The CDR3 sequence is CSVEGLAGPFYNEQFF. The CDR3 DNA reads TGCAGCGTTGAGGGACTAGCGGGACCCTTCTACAATGAGCAGTTCTTC.

The V and J genes are TRBV2 and TRBJ2-1; TRBD1 is a possible D gene (8 bases). V lost 11 bases and J lost 8, with 16 bases in between. This CDR3 is 12 amino acids long. Germline V CDR1 and CDR2: SNHLY, FYNNEI. This CDR3 reads CAGGQGGHEQFF. The CDR3 DNA reads TGTGCCGGAGGACAGGGAGGGCATGAGCAGTTCTTC.

The chain employs TRBV4-3 and TRBJ1-2, with unresolved D. The CDR3 runs to 15 residues. V was trimmed by 0 bases and J by 9 bases, leaving 17 bases between them. The germline CDR1 and CDR2 sequences are LGHNA and YSLEER. The CDR3 loop is CASSQDPLTIDSYTF. The DNA of the CDR3 is TGCGCCAGCAGCCAAGATCCCCTTACAATTGATAGCTACACCTTC.

The chain recombines TRBV5-1 with TRBJ1-2, with 8 bases lining up with TRBD1. The junction had 5 bases not matched to a gene; V was cut back by 3 bases and J by 7 bases. Per the germline V gene, CDR1 is SGHRS and CDR2 is YFSETQ. The CDR3 is made up of 13 amino acids. The CDR3 DNA is TGCGCCAGCAGCTGGACAGGGTTGGTTGGCTACACCTTC. This sequence encodes CASSWTGLVGYTF.